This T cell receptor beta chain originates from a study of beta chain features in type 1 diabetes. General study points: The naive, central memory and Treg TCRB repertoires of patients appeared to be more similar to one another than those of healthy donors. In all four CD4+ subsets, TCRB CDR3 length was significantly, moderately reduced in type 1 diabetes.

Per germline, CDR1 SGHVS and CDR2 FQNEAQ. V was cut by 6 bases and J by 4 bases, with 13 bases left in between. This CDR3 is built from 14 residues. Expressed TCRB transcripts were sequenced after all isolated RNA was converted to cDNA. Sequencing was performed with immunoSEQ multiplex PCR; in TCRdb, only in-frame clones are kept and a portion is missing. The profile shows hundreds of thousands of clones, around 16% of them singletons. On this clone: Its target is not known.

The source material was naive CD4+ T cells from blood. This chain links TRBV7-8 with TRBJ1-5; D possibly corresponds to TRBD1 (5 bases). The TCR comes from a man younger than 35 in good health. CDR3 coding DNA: TGTGCCAGCAGTAGTGGGGCCAGGAATCAGCCCCAGCATTTT. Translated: CASSSGARNQPQHF.